The subject of this entry is one T cell receptor beta chain. What it binds is not known. Each CDR3 protein gets one entry after TCRdb re-called the RACE reads with MiXCR. The sample has some 80,000 distinct CDR3 sequences; around a tenth are singletons. These data belong to a study of human T cells and chemical hapten exposure. Study context: Each patient's scalp received weekly diphenylcyclopropenone throughout the approximately 24-week study. Study-wide results and limits: Significantly more large CDR3 similarity clusters were formed by expanded TCRs than by controls. High-frequency TCRs, those above 1 in 1000, stayed the same after DPC sensitization.

Germline V gene sequence: CDR1 ENHRY, CDR2 SYGVKD. The length of the CDR3 is 17 residues. V gave up 2 bases and J gave up 2 bases, with 16 bases separating them. Time point meaning: patch test 2, 6 weeks after DPC sensitization. Sample treatment: therapeutic diphenylcyclopropenone sensitization with weekly scalp DPC. The starting material was whole blood, obtained in connection with sensitization to the hapten diphenylcyclopropenone (DPC). The receptor was derived from a man aged 18 to 30 with alopecia areata. Some clones in this sample may be carry-over from other donors' samples. The chain has TRBV10-3 and TRBJ2-1; D possibly corresponds to TRBD1 (5 bases). CDR3 sequence: CAISEVQSGQPYNEQFF. For the CDR3, the DNA is TGTGCCATCAGTGAGGTCCAATCAGGGCAGCCCTACAATGAGCAGTTCTTC.